The clone carrying this TCR beta chain has a handful of counts. The antigen remains unidentified. This sample stems from a study of T cell responses to AZD1222 COVID-19 vaccine. Per germline, CDR1 LNHDA and CDR2 SQIVND (reference sequence). Trimming removed 1 base at V and 8 bases at J, with 6 bases between. The CDR3 loop spans 13 amino acids. The assay was immunoSEQ multiplex PCR, and TCRdb's table has in-frame clones only and misses some. The sample consists of about 120,000 clones, 70% to 90% of them appearing once. Study results and limitations: Regions 160-218 and 743-854 dominated among vaccine-associated CD4 TCRs spanning spike. White British people made up most donors, females outnumbered males, and clonal diversity was possibly underestimated.

V and J are TRBV19 and TRBJ1-6, with D uncertain. The TCR originated in an adult in good health. The sequencing used peripheral blood, collected on day 0 of AZD1222 vaccination. As DNA, the CDR3 is TGTGCCAGTAGTATAGTGAACGATTCACCCCTCCACTTT. Translation gives CASSIVNDSPLHF.